This T cell receptor beta chain was sequenced for a study of blood T cells in healthy people across ages. Study observations and caveats: Diversity of TCR beta per million T cells declined in a roughly linear way with age.

V gave up 2 bases and J gave up 11 bases, with 24 bases separating them. Germline V gene data show CDR1 as SGHVS and CDR2 as FNYEAQ. The CDR3 has 16 residues. Isolation per sample recovered at least 7 million PBMCs. A word on this clonotype: Its antigen is not known.

PCR was performed a second time for roughly 6 to 12 cycles using a sample-barcoded 5' primer and a J-beta primer mix. Sequencing of every sample gave 2.5 million or more CDR3-containing paired-end reads. TCRdb analysed the 5' RACE reads with MiXCR anew, one entry per CDR3 protein. The sample consists of fewer than 750,000 distinct CDR3 sequences, 52% of them appearing once. The material sequenced was blood. This receptor was identified in a woman older than 75 in good health. The chain employs TRBV7-6 and TRBJ2-5; TRBD2 might be the D (6 bases). The CDR3 nucleotides read TGTGCCAGCAGCTTACATCCCAAATTCAGGGTACGGGAGCAGTACTTC. It specifies CASSLHPKFRVREQYF.